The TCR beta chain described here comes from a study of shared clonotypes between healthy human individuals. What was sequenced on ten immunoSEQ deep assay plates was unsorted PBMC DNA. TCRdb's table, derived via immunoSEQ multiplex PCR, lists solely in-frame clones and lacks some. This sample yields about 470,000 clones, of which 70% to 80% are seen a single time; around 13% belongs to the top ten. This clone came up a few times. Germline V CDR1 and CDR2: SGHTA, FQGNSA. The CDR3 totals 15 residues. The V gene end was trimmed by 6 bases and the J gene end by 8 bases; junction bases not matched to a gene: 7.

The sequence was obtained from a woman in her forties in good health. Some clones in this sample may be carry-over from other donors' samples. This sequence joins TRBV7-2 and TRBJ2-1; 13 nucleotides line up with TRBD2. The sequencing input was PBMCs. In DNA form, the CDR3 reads TGTGCCAGCAGTTATCGGACTAGCGGGAGAGATGAGCAGTTCTTC. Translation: CASSYRTSGRDEQFF.